This T cell receptor beta chain was identified in a study of T cell clonality in common variable immunodeficiency. Some clones are missing from TCRdb's copy, which holds only in-frame ones; the method was immunoSEQ multiplex PCR. The repertoire yields 25,000 to 30,000 clones, none seen only once; the top ten contain just over 3%. CDR1 is WNHNN and CDR2 is SYGVQD in the germline V gene (reference sequence). V was pared by 2 bases and J by 5 bases, with 11 bases between. The CDR3 contains 14 residues. In this sample, this clone turned up many times. Antigen specificity is unknown. The read is 3 residues too short to cover the CDR3 end, so that end is filled in from the germline J gene. Points from the study as a whole: CVID patient heterogeneity limited repertoire-clinical complication correlations. In common variable immunodeficiency, TCR beta chains reportedly carried fewer deletions and N-nucleotide insertions.

Caucasian heritage predominated among both patients and controls. The sequence was obtained from a human donor with common variable immunodeficiency. The gene calls are TRBV10-1 and TRBJ2-3; D is unresolved. The sequencing input was peripheral blood mononuclear cells. The covered CDR3 bases are TGCGCCAGCAGTGAGAACCTAGATATAGATACG. Translated, it gives CASSENLDIDT. The CDR3 reads in full as CASSENLDIDTQYF.